One sample yielded the 19 T cell receptor beta chains listed below, sequenced in a study of shared clonotypes between healthy human individuals. Assay used: immunoSEQ multiplex PCR; TCRdb lists only in-frame clones, some missing. Found here are about 2.2 million clones, 90% to 95% of them singletons; the top ten hold approximately 1.6%. In the naive CD8 group, cells lacked CD45RO and were positively selected for CCR7, so terminally differentiated effector memory CD45RA+ cells were left out. Material: naive CD8+ T cells from PBMCs. The source of these receptors is a man between 18 and 35 years old in good health. Some clones in this sample may be carry-over from other donors' samples.

The chain carries TRBV5-6 and TRBJ2-3, with 8 bases aligning to TRBD2. V lost 0 bases and J lost 5; bases outside the gene matches: 11. The germline V gene has CDR1 SGHDT and CDR2 YYEEEE. This CDR3 has 17 residues. The CDR3 region is CASSLDSAGEEGDTQYF. The CDR3 DNA sequence: TGTGCCAGCAGCTTGGATTCAGCGGGAGAAGAGGGAGATACGCAGTATTTT.

With regard to this clone: The sample has other DNA sequences that encode this CDR3 too. The chain has TRBV5-1 and TRBJ2-1; 8 nucleotides align to TRBD1. Germline CDR1 is SGHRS and CDR2 is YFSETQ. V dropped 0 bases and J dropped 7; count of bases not matched to a gene: 6. The CDR3 is 15 residues long. The CDR3 loop is CASSLGQGAGNEQFF. The DNA of the CDR3 is TGCGCCAGCAGCTTGGGTCAGGGGGCGGGAAATGAGCAGTTCTTC.

As regards this clone: Additional DNA sequences in this sample encode the identical CDR3. This chain links TRBV7-9 with TRBJ2-3; 7 bases match TRBD2. V trimming: 5 bases; J trimming: 2 bases; junction bases outside the gene matches: 4. CDR1 and CDR2 (germline): SEHNR, FQNEAQ (reference sequence). The CDR3 is 14 amino acids. The CDR3 DNA sequence: TGTGCCAGCAGCCCGGGACTACTCACAGATACGCAGTATTTT. Protein product: CASSPGLLTDTQYF. The whole variable domain, filled in from reference TRBV7-9 and TRBJ2-3, reads DTGVSQNPRHKITKRGQNVTFRCDPISEHNRLYWYRQTLGQGPEFLTYFQNEAQLEKSRLLSDRFSAERPKGSFSTLEIQRTEQGDSAMYLCASSPGLLTDTQYFGPGTRLTVL.

The V and J genes are TRBV13 and TRBJ2-7; D gene uncertain. The CDR3 length is 14 residues. The V end was cut by 0 bases, the J end by 1 base, with 7 bases between. Germline CDR1 reads PRHDT; CDR2 reads FYEKMQ (reference sequence). CDR3 loop: CASSLGQVSYEQYF. CDR3 nucleotides: TGTGCCAGCAGCTTAGGCCAAGTTTCCTACGAGCAGTACTTC.

The V and J genes are TRBV9 and TRBJ2-1; the D gene could be TRBD1 or TRBD2 (6 bases each). Trimming pared 4 bases from V and 6 bases from J, leaving 17 bases between. CDR1 is SGDLS and CDR2 is YYNGEE in the germline V gene. The CDR3 has 15 residues. The CDR3 coding sequence is TGTGCCAGCAGCCCAGGAGGGGGTTTTGGCAATGAGCAGTTCTTC. Residues: CASSPGGGFGNEQFF.

This clone was counted a few times. The chain combines TRBV5-6 with TRBJ1-2; D remains ambiguous. The CDR3 extends over 13 amino acids. The V gene's germline CDR1 is SGHDT and CDR2 YYEEEE. The germline V and J ends were trimmed by 2 bases and 4 bases, with 9 bases remaining between them. The CDR3 spells CASSFGGSYGYTF. The CDR3 coding sequence is TGTGCCAGCAGCTTCGGCGGCAGCTATGGCTACACCTTC.

Only one count was recorded for this clone. The chain carries TRBV4-1 and TRBJ2-7, with a tentative D call TRBD1 (5 bases). Germline values: CDR1 MGHRA, CDR2 YSYEKL. V dropped 0 bases and J dropped 3 bases, with 6 bases sitting between them. This CDR3 contains 13 residues. The CDR3: CASSQEQVYEQYF. The CDR3 nucleotides read TGCGCCAGCAGCCAAGAACAGGTCTACGAGCAGTACTTC.

The rearrangement uses TRBV9 and TRBJ2-3; D is possibly TRBD2 (5 bases). The length of the CDR3 is 15 residues. CDR1 and CDR2 (germline): SGDLS, YYNGEE. Trimming stripped 0 bases from V and 2 bases from J, with 10 bases between. CDR3 residues: CASSVGWGDTDTQYF. The CDR3 DNA follows: TGTGCCAGCAGCGTAGGATGGGGAGACACAGATACGCAGTATTTT.

The V and J genes are TRBV28 and TRBJ1-5; 8 bases map to TRBD1. The J segment lost 7 bases and the V segment lost 8 bases, leaving 13 bases of the junction unmatched. The CDR3 has 15 residues. Germline CDR1 and CDR2: MDHEN and SYDVKM. The CDR3 DNA sequence: TGTGCCAGCGACCCATTAACAGGGGGGGGACAGCCCCAGCATTTT. The encoded protein is CASDPLTGGGQPQHF.

This chain connects TRBV11-2 to TRBJ2-3; 10 positions agree with TRBD1. There are 17 residues in the CDR3. From germline, CDR1 is SGHAT and CDR2 FQNNGV. The J segment lost 0 bases and the V segment lost 6 bases, leaving 9 bases of the junction unmatched. Here the CDR3 DNA reads TGTGCCAGCAGATCCGGGACAGGGGCAGGTAGCACAGATACGCAGTATTTT. Translating gives CASRSGTGAGSTDTQYF.

This chain joins TRBV27 and TRBJ1-2; 7 bases are a match to TRBD1. Germline V gives CDR1 MNHEY, CDR2 SMNVEV (reference sequence). CDR3 length: 14 amino acids. Losses at the gene ends were 6 bases for V and 4 bases for J; bases not matched to a gene: 8. Here the CDR3 DNA reads TGTGCCAGCAGGGGGGACAGAAACTTCTATGGCTACACCTTC. The encoded protein is CASRGDRNFYGYTF.

The chain couples TRBV5-6 to TRBJ2-3; 14 nucleotides align to TRBD2. This CDR3 comprises 16 residues. Germline loops: CDR1 SGHDT, CDR2 YYEEEE. V shed 3 bases, J shed 6 bases, and the junction held 6 bases outside the gene matches. The CDR3: CASSSGLAGGLDTQYF. CDR3 nucleotide sequence: TGTGCCAGCAGCTCCGGACTAGCGGGAGGCCTCGATACGCAGTATTTT.

The rearrangement uses TRBV2 and TRBJ2-7; maybe TRBD1 (6 bases). The germline V and J ends were trimmed by 2 bases and 4 bases, with 12 bases remaining between them. CDR1 is SNHLY, CDR2 FYNNEI, per germline. The CDR3 covers 14 residues. The CDR3 nucleotides are TGTGCCAGCAGTGAACCCGGACAGCCATACGAGCAGTACTTC. Its translation is CASSEPGQPYEQYF.

The genes are TRBV29-1 and TRBJ1-2, with 8 bases that match TRBD1. Germline CDR1 SQVTM, CDR2 ANQGSEA. V lost 6 bases, J lost 5 bases, and 11 bases stayed unmatched. CDR3 size: 14 residues. DNA of the CDR3: TGCAGCGTAGATAGACAGGGGACGATGTATGGCTACACCTTC. Amino acid sequence: CSVDRQGTMYGYTF.

V is TRBV7-8 and J is TRBJ2-5; the match to TRBD1 covers 8 bases. J was trimmed by 2 bases and V by 4 bases; bases with no gene match: 12. This CDR3 has 17 amino acids. Germline CDR1 SGHVS, CDR2 FQNEAQ. CDR3 in DNA: TGTGCCAGCAGCTCCCAACTCGACAGGGGACGGCAAGAGACCCAGTACTTC. This codes for CASSSQLDRGRQETQYF.

J is TRBJ2-7 and V is TRBV6-5, with a weak D call TRBD1 (5 bases). Trimming removed 8 bases at V and 2 bases at J, with 10 bases between. The CDR3 is 12 amino acids. CDR1 and CDR2 from the germline V gene are MNHEY and SVGAGI. The CDR3: CASHQTAYEQYF. The CDR3 nucleotides are TGTGCCAGCCACCAGACAGCCTACGAGCAGTACTTC.

As concerns this clone: Other DNA sequences of this sample code for an identical CDR3. The CDR3 here is CASSIVGLNTEAFF. The CDR3, as DNA: TGTGCCAGTAGTATAGTCGGCTTGAACACTGAAGCTTTCTTT. V and J are TRBV19 and TRBJ1-1; the D is unclear. Germline CDR1 is LNHDA and CDR2 is SQIVND (reference sequence). The CDR3 spans 14 residues. The germline V and J ends were trimmed by 1 base and 0 bases, with 6 bases remaining between them.

The chain couples TRBV19 to TRBJ2-5; no firm D call. Per germline, CDR1 LNHDA and CDR2 SQIVND (reference sequence). This CDR3 has 13 amino acids. With 6 bases removed from V and 0 bases from J, the gap between germline ends came to 8 bases. CDR3: CASSGSYQETQYF. Written as DNA, the CDR3 is TGTGCCAGTAGCGGATCGTACCAAGAGACCCAGTACTTC. The whole variable domain, filled in from reference TRBV19 and TRBJ2-5, reads DGGITQSPKYLFRKEGQNVTLSCEQNLNHDAMYWYRQDPGQGLRLIYYSQIVNDFQKGDIAEGYSVSREKKESFPLTVTSAQKNPTAFYLCASSGSYQETQYFGPGTRLLVL.

The chain has TRBV10-3 and TRBJ2-1; a weak D match, TRBD1 (6 bases). Germline V gene sequence: CDR1 ENHRY, CDR2 SYGVKD. The CDR3 extends over 15 amino acids. V was trimmed by 6 bases and J by 6 bases, leaving 18 bases between them. CDR3 sequence: CAISLKTGTLNEQFF. The CDR3 nucleotides are TGTGCCATCAGCCTCAAAACAGGGACCCTCAATGAGCAGTTCTTC.